The 6 T cell receptor beta chains reported below all come from one sample, sequenced in a study of beta chain features in type 1 diabetes. The antigens of these receptors remain unknown. Study-wide results and limits: Moderate yet significant TCRB CDR3 shortening was seen in Type 1 diabetes patients in all four CD4+ subsets.

Expressed TCRB transcripts were sequenced because the entire RNA isolate underwent reverse transcription. Sequencing was performed with immunoSEQ multiplex PCR; in TCRdb, only in-frame clones are kept and a portion is missing. The table has 250,000 to 350,000 clones, roughly 13% seen once. Material: naive CD4+ T cells from blood. The receptors here all came from a man aged 30 to 45 with type 1 diabetes.

The gene calls are TRBV18 and TRBJ2-1, with D perhaps TRBD2 (5 bases). With 6 bases removed from V and 5 bases from J, the gap between germline ends came to 11 bases. The V gene's germline CDR1 is KGHSH and CDR2 LQKENI. CDR3 length: 13 amino acids. CDR3 residues: CASSPGLDNEQFF. The CDR3 DNA sequence: TGTGCCAGCTCGCCCGGACTTGACAATGAGCAGTTCTTC.

Only a few counts were recorded for this clone. This rearrangement joins TRBV9 to TRBJ2-2; 7 nucleotides match TRBD1. With V trimmed by 0 bases and J by 3 bases, 2 bases remained unmatched. Germline loops: CDR1 SGDLS, CDR2 YYNGEE. This CDR3 region has 15 residues. The CDR3 region has the DNA TGTGCCAGCAGCGTAGAAGGACAGGACACCGGGGAGCTGTTTTTT. It yields the protein CASSVEGQDTGELFF.

V is TRBV6-6 and J is TRBJ2-1; TRBD1 might be the D (6 bases). Germline V gene lookup returns CDR1 MNHNY and CDR2 SVGAGI (reference sequence). The ends were cut back, 2 bases at V and 5 bases at J, with 7 bases in the middle. There are 13 residues in the CDR3. The DNA of the CDR3 is TGTGCCAGCAGTTACAGGACAGACAATGAGCAGTTCTTC. It codes for CASSYRTDNEQFF.

The V gene is TRBV28, the J gene TRBJ2-1; possible D gene TRBD1, 5 bases. V shed 6 bases and J shed 2 bases, with 17 bases lying between them. The CDR3 contains 16 residues. Germline values: CDR1 MDHEN, CDR2 SYDVKM. CDR3 loop: CASSESTARTYNEQFF. CDR3 bases: TGTGCCAGCAGCGAATCGACAGCTCGCACCTACAATGAGCAGTTCTTC.

This clone was recorded a few times. V is TRBV5-4 and J is TRBJ2-5, with D perhaps TRBD2 (6 bases). The CDR3 is 15 amino acids. Germline V gene sequence: CDR1 SGHNT, CDR2 YYREEE (reference sequence). The V end was cut by 4 bases, the J end by 3 bases, with 16 bases between. The CDR3 sequence is CASSPGGAGKETQYF. CDR3 DNA: TGTGCCAGCAGCCCTGGAGGGGCAGGAAAAGAGACCCAGTACTTC.

The V gene is TRBV29-1, the J gene TRBJ1-5; TRBD1 matches at 10 bases. Germline-derived CDR1 and CDR2 are SQVTM and ANQGSEA. V lost 6 bases and J lost 6; bases outside the gene matches: 5. This CDR3 is built from 13 residues. This CDR3 reads CSVGQGIGQPQHF. CDR3 nucleotides: TGCAGCGTGGGACAGGGGATCGGTCAGCCCCAGCATTTT.